The T cell receptor (beta chain) described here comes from a study of shared clonotypes between healthy human individuals. Study in general: Every donor yielded three CD4 naive, three CD4 memory, two CD8 naive and one CD8 memory plate. General study findings and limits: When naive CD4 clonotypes were compared across a few donors, 4% to 6.5% were shared.

Assay: immunoSEQ multiplex PCR; the TCRdb copy retains only in-frame clones and omits some. Of some 500,000 clones in the sample, about 96% were seen once. Comment on this clone: No antigen is known for it.

Sequencing was performed on naive CD4+ T cells sorted from blood. The subset was: CD45RA+ positively selected. This sequence originates from a woman in her twenties or thirties in good health.

In DNA, the CDR3 is TGTGCCAGCAGGGACCGGATGAACTACGAGCAGTACTTC. This translates into CASRDRMNYEQYF. The chain combines TRBV28 with TRBJ2-5; D not certain. The DNA end is more similar to TRBJ2-7, so the J call may be wrong. Germline loops: CDR1 MDHEN, CDR2 SYDVKM. The CDR3 has 13 residues.